The T cell receptor (beta chain) under discussion was sequenced for a study of PD-1 blockade in classical Hodgkin lymphoma. Findings and limits, study-wide: Unlike CD8+ TCR diversity, which did not rise significantly by C4D1, CD4+ TCR diversity did. Individuals who commenced nivolumab within less than 1 year of ASCT were excluded. Relative to healthy donors, newly diagnosed patients reportedly had lower baseline TCR diversity, which was reported as lower still in relapsed/refractory patients.

Note on this clone: Its antigen is as yet unknown.

Germline CDR1 is MGHRA and CDR2 is YSYEKL. Trimming pared 8 bases from V and 2 bases from J, leaving 13 bases between. This CDR3 contains 14 residues. Each of the patients experienced relapse following autologous stem cell transplantation, and their brentuximab vedotin exposure differed. Only in-frame clones appear in the TCRdb table, and some are missing; sequencing was by immunoSEQ multiplex PCR. The sample includes about 11,000 clones, approximately 84% seen only once; the top ten take about 5%. The rearrangement joins TRBV4-1 to TRBJ2-1; D possibly corresponds to TRBD2 (6 bases). The sequenced sample was peripheral blood mononuclear cells (PBMCs), obtained before the second cycle of nivolumab. This receptor was obtained from a human donor with classical Hodgkin lymphoma. CDR3 in DNA: TGCGCCAGCGGGTGGAGGGGCACCTACAATGAGCAGTTCTTC. Protein product: CASGWRGTYNEQFF.